A single sample is the source of the 8 T cell receptor beta chains below, sequenced in a study of post-analysis software for immune sequencing data. The authors incorporated unique molecular identifiers into the TCR beta cDNA libraries. Each CDR3 protein gets one entry after TCRdb re-called the PCR reads with MiXCR. The sample has 750,000 to 900,000 distinct CDR3 sequences, 40% to 55% seen once. Study conclusions and caveats: Included in a set of about five TRBV segments more frequent in patients than controls were TRBV5-6, TRBV5-1 and TRBV20-1.

Their antigens remain unidentified. Sequencing input: blood. Receptor source: a girl aged 10 to 17 with multiple sclerosis.

This clonotype showed up just a few times. The rearrangement uses TRBV20-1 and TRBJ2-3, with 7 bases identical to TRBD2. The junction had 6 bases not matched to a gene; V was cut back by 5 bases and J by 4 bases. Per the germline V gene, CDR1 is DFQATT and CDR2 is SNEGSKA (reference sequence). The CDR3 runs to 13 residues. CDR3 residues: CSAGFAGADTQYF. As DNA, the CDR3 is TGCAGTGCTGGGTTTGCGGGAGCAGATACGCAGTATTTT.

This clonotype came up a few times. The chain carries TRBV30 and TRBJ2-7; D is ambiguous. This CDR3 spans 12 amino acids. Germline CDR1 is GTSNPN and CDR2 is SVGIG (reference sequence). V lost 0 bases to trimming and J lost 3 bases, with 6 bases between them. This chain's CDR3 is CAWSVPGYEQYF. For the CDR3, the DNA is TGTGCCTGGAGTGTCCCCGGCTACGAGCAGTACTTC. The full variable domain, completed using reference TRBV30 and TRBJ2-7, is SQTIHQWPATLVQPVGSPLSLECTVEGTSNPNLYWYRQAAGRGLQLLFYSVGIGQISSEVPQNLSASRPQDRQFILSSKKLLLSDSGFYLCAWSVPGYEQYFGPGTRLTVT.

A few counts support this clonotype. This chain links TRBV10-2 with TRBJ2-5; D possibly corresponds to TRBD1 (5 bases). Germline assignment: CDR1 WSHSY and CDR2 SAAADI. The CDR3 has 13 residues. V lost 8 bases and J 6 bases, leaving 16 bases between the germline ends. CDR3 sequence: CASGPGLGKTQYF. CDR3 sequence (DNA): TGCGCCAGCGGGCCAGGGTTGGGAAAGACCCAGTACTTC.

The gene calls are TRBV7-6 and TRBJ2-7; 9 bases agree with TRBD1. CDR1 is SGHVS and CDR2 is FNYEAQ in the germline V gene. The length of the CDR3 is 17 residues. V lost 5 bases and J lost 5; bases outside the gene matches: 16. Written as DNA, the CDR3 is TGTGCCAGCAGCCTCACCGCGTCCGGGACAGGGAGCCACGAGCAGTACTTC. Amino acid sequence: CASSLTASGTGSHEQYF.

This clonotype occurred a few times. Here the CDR3 reads CASSKVRGAYNEQFF. As DNA, the CDR3 is TGTGCCAGCAGCAAAGTACGGGGTGCCTACAATGAGCAGTTCTTC. The V gene is TRBV7-9, the J gene TRBJ2-1; D possibly corresponds to TRBD2 (5 bases). V shed 5 bases and J shed 2 bases, with 13 bases lying between them. Germline CDR1 is SEHNR and CDR2 is FQNEAQ (reference sequence). CDR3 length equals 15 residues.

This sequence joins TRBV6-1 and TRBJ1-5; no clear D gene. V lost 5 bases and J 3 bases, leaving 20 bases between the germline ends. In germline, CDR1 is MNHNS, CDR2 SASEGT. There are 17 residues in the CDR3. The CDR3 here is CASSTRGRATLNQPQHF. The DNA of the CDR3 is TGTGCCAGCAGTACCAGAGGGAGGGCTACCCTCAATCAGCCCCAGCATTTT.

This chain uses TRBV28 with TRBJ2-1, with D unresolved. Trimming cost V 6 bases and J 0 bases, with 9 bases left between them. The CDR3 has 14 residues. Germline-derived CDR1 and CDR2 are MDHEN and SYDVKM. The CDR3 loop is CASRPHSSYNEQFF. The CDR3 coding sequence is TGTGCCAGCAGACCACACAGCTCCTACAATGAGCAGTTCTTC.

This clonotype showed up just a few times. The chain couples TRBV7-9 to TRBJ2-5; D is perhaps TRBD2 (5 bases). V dropped 7 bases and J dropped 4 bases, with 16 bases sitting between them. Per germline, CDR1 SEHNR and CDR2 FQNEAQ (reference sequence). The CDR3 is 14 residues long. The DNA for the CDR3 is TGTGCCAGCACCCAGGAAGGACTTCGAGAGACCCAGTACTTC. This encodes CASTQEGLRETQYF.